This TCR beta chain was documented in a study of cytotoxic CD8 clonotypes in ibrutinib-treated CLL. Background on the study: Of the patients, about a dozen were relapsed/refractory, over 14 treatment-naive and approximately 18 IGHV unmutated. On average, around 85,000 productive rearrangements and 255,043 productive templates per sample.

The protocol was immunoSEQ multiplex PCR, while the TCRdb copy is restricted to in-frame clones and leaves out a portion. Here the sample spans 200,000 to 250,000 clones, 70% being singletons. The CDR3 covers 15 residues. CDR1 is MNHEY and CDR2 is SVGAGI in the germline V gene. The V and J ends lost 2 bases and 8 bases respectively, with 15 bases between them. Findings and limits, study-wide: Once treatment began, public clonotypes, which were uncommon, contracted or stayed stable. Clonality increased with ibrutinib response but returned toward baseline at progression.

In its sample, this clone was seen a few times. No antigen is known for it. The material was PBMCs, obtained after 24 months of ibrutinib treatment. This chain uses TRBV6-5 with TRBJ1-4; D is unresolved. The receptor comes from a human donor with chronic lymphocytic leukemia. CDR3 in amino acids: CASSYTGVPGEKLFF. CDR3 DNA: TGTGCCAGCAGTTACACCGGGGTACCCGGAGAAAAACTGTTTTTT.